These T cell receptor beta chains were read from a single sample in a study of blood T cell repertoires in COVID-19. Assay used: immunoSEQ multiplex PCR; TCRdb lists only in-frame clones, some missing. The sample carries about 150,000 clones, approximately 79% recorded once. Sequenced input: PBMCs or T cells enriched from blood (not recorded which). All receptors come from a man aged 50 to 60 who had recovered from COVID-19. Both conserved end residues are part of each CDR3. Fields, in order: V gene, D gene, CDR3 length, CDR3 protein. D genes are given only for firm matches.

>TRBV18|NA|15
CASSVTGLDTGELFF
>TRBV19|TRBD1|16
CASTSGGTGVSTEAFF
>TRBV7-8|TRBD1|15
CASSLGQGASTEAFF
>TRBV4-1|TRBD1|15
CASSQGTGFNQPQHF
>TRBV12-5|TRBD1|15
CASGIYRGPTYEQYF
>TRBV27|NA|13
CASRRLAGETQYF
>TRBV19|TRBD1|16
CASSVRQGASAGELFF
>TRBV6-5|TRBD1|15
CASSYSGQGQETQYF
>TRBV2|TRBD2|19
CASSVTAGASGSITDTQYF
>TRBV9|TRBD1|16
CASSVGQRSGANVLTF
>TRBV11-2|TRBD2|16
CASRARGLAGWYEQFF
>TRBV6-1|TRBD1|16
CASSERDRENLYGYTF
>TRBV7-9|TRBD1|13
CASSLAGQGGYTF
>TRBV4-2|TRBD1|18
CASSQGPSTGGGNQPQHF
>TRBV29-1|TRBD2|14
CSDGLAGGRNEQFF
>TRBV7-2|NA|14
CASSLGGGVQPQHF
>TRBV5-4|NA|15
CASSIPGGGRETQYF
>TRBV19|NA|13
CASSIAQTYEQYF
>TRBV12-2|NA|16
CASRTGQLSNTGELFF
>TRBV7-2|NA|15
CASSDPGWSYNEQFF
>TRBV29-1|TRBD1|14
CSVELQGALRGQYF
>TRBV11-2|NA|14
CASSSDSRNTEAFF
>TRBV7-2|TRBD1|16
CASSAGQGARAYEQYF
>TRBV27|NA|16
CASSPIGTQGLTPLHF
>TRBV5-8|NA|16
CASSRPGSSYNSPLHF
>TRBV30|NA|14
CAWRPVSSYNEQFF
>TRBV5-5|NA|14
CASSFTGTNTEAFF
>TRBV6-5|NA|14
CASGKDRQKSGYTF
>TRBV7-2|TRBD1|16
CASSLASGTGGNTIYF
>TRBV10-3|TRBD1|12
CAIRGQDSPLHF
>TRBV6-5|TRBD1|15
CASSRGQGDHYGYTF
>TRBV7-9|NA|15
CASSLVGGQGEKLFF
>TRBV7-9|NA|13
CASSTGARYTIYF
>TRBV5-1|TRBD1|12
CASSFDRAGYTF
>TRBV9|NA|12
CASSPRGDSYTF
>TRBV5-1|NA|15
CASSLGSSNQETQYF
>TRBV6-5|TRBD2|16
CASSYFPSGGADEQYF
>TRBV20-1|TRBD1|11
CSAPGQGAHTF
>TRBV6-5|TRBD1|13
CASTGTGNEKLFF
>TRBV18|NA|15
CASSPSGIGTDTQYF
>TRBV7-2|TRBD1|15
CASSPGGVGNQPQHF
>TRBV3-1/TRBV3-2|TRBD2|15
CASSPTSGGWETQYF
>TRBV3-1/TRBV3-2|TRBD1|15
CASSPRTGSYNEQFF
>TRBV5-1|NA|13
CASSLEAGRGYTF
>TRBV27|NA|17
CASSSPGLQRSYNEQFF
>TRBV6-4|TRBD2|16
CASSDGTSGGADTQYF
>TRBV3-1/TRBV3-2|TRBD1|15
CASSHRTGGYNEQFF
>TRBV6-2/TRBV6-3|TRBD1|14
CASSYSGQSYGYTF
>TRBV7-9|NA|18
CASSLVSGPSSYNSPLHF